The source of this T cell receptor beta chain is a study of brain T cells in children with intractable seizures. Whole-study results and caveats: Viral specificity was inferred only from CDR3 similarity; HCMV serostatus was unknown.

Sequencing was limited to surgery cases with top T cell transcript signatures in brain tissue. Before surgery, patients took at least one anti-epileptic drug. The V and J ends lost 0 bases and 0 bases respectively, with 5 bases between them. Germline-derived CDR1 and CDR2 are SGDLS and YYNGEE. CDR3 length: 14 residues. TCRdb's table, derived via immunoSEQ multiplex PCR, lists solely in-frame clones and lacks some. In the table there are 65,000 to 85,000 clones, 90% to 95% of which are singletons. A word on this clone: Its specificity is unknown.

The sequencing here drew on peripheral blood, taken at surgery. The clonotype comes from a boy in the first two years of life with tuberous sclerosis and intractable seizures. The V and J genes are TRBV9 and TRBJ2-3; no definite D call. CDR3 nucleotide sequence: TGTGCCAGCAGCGTAGCCAGAAGCACAGATACGCAGTATTTT. Translation: CASSVARSTDTQYF.